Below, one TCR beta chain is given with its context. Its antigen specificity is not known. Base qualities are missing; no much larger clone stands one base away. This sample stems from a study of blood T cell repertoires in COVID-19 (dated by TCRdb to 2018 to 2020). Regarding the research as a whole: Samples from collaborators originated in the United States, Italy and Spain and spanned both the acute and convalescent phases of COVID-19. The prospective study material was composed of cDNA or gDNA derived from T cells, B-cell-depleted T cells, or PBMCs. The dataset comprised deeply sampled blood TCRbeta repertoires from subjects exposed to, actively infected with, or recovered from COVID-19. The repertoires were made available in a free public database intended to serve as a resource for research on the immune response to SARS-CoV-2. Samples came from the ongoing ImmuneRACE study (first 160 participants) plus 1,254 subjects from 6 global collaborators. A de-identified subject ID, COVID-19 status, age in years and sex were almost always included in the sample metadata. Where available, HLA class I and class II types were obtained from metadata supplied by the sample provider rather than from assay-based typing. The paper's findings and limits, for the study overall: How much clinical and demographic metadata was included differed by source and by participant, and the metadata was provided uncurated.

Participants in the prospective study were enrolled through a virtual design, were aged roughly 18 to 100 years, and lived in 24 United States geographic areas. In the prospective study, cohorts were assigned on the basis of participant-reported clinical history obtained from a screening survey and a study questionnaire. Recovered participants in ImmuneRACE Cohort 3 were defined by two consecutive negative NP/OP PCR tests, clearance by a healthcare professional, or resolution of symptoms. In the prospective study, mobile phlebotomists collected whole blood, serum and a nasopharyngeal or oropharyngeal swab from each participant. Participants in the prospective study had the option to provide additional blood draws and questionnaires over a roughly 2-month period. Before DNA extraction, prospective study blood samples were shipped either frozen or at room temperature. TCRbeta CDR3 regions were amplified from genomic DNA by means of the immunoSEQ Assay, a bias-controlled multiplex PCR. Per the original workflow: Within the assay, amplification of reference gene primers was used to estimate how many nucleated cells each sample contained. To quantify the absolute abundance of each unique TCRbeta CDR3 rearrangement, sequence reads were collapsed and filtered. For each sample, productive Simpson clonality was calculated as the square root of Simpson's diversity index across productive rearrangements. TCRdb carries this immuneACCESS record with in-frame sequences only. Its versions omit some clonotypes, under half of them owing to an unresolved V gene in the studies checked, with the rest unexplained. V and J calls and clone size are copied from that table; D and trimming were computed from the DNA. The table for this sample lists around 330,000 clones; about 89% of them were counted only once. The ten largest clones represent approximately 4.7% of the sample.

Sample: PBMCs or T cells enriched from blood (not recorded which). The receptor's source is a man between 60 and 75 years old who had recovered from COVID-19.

The DNA sequence is given as TGTGCCACCAGTGATTCACGCAGGGTAGAAGGCGAGCAGTACTTC. This is translated as CATSDSRRVEGEQYF. Here the chain combines TRBV24-1 and TRBJ2-7; possibly the D gene is TRBD1, per 5 matching bases. CDR1 and CDR2, per the germline V gene, are KGHDR and SFDVKD. V is pared back by 2 bases and J by 6 bases, with 16 bases lying between the germline termini. The CDR3 goes from the cysteine to the phenylalanine over 15 residues. Left in the record is the CDR3 DNA by itself, 45 bases read in frame from the first base.